The 27 T cell receptor beta chains below come from one sample, sequenced in a study of shared clonotypes between healthy human individuals. Profiling relied on immunoSEQ multiplex PCR, and the TCRdb table lists in-frame clones only, not all of them. Seen here are roughly 550,000 clones, 95% to 96% observed once, and the top ten hold approximately 0.1%. As defined, naive CD8 cells were CD45RO-negative and positively selected for CCR7, with terminally differentiated effector memory CD45RA+ cells excluded. Sequencing used naive CD8+ T cells sorted from blood. The source of these receptors is a woman under 40 in good health.

V gene TRBV5-6 combines with J gene TRBJ2-1, with a weak D call TRBD2 (5 bases). V was pared by 0 bases and J by 0 bases, with 13 bases between. Germline V gene sequence: CDR1 SGHDT, CDR2 YYEEEE. The CDR3 has 17 amino acids. The DNA for the CDR3 is TGTGCCAGCAGCTTGGGTCCCGGGGTAAGCTCCTACAATGAGCAGTTCTTC. Protein sequence: CASSLGPGVSSYNEQFF.

Written as DNA, the CDR3 is TGCAGCGTTGTGGGGCTAGCGGGAGGAGTCACAGATACGCAGTATTTT. The encoded protein is CSVVGLAGGVTDTQYF. V gene TRBV29-1 combines with J gene TRBJ2-3; TRBD2 aligns across 11 bases. Germline lookup yields CDR1 SQVTM and CDR2 ANQGSEA. The CDR3 runs 16 residues. The trim removed 4 bases at V and 2 bases at J, leaving 8 bases unmatched.

The rearrangement uses TRBV28 and TRBJ1-5; D is unclear. The CDR3 runs 16 residues. CDR1 and CDR2 from the germline V gene are MDHEN and SYDVKM. The V gene lost 6 bases and the J gene lost 0 bases, with 15 bases spanning the gap. The CDR3 DNA follows: TGTGCCAGCAGCACGACGACCGAAGATAGCAATCAGCCCCAGCATTTT. Amino acid sequence: CASSTTTEDSNQPQHF.

This clone showed up just once. Other DNA sequences of this sample code for an identical CDR3. This sequence joins TRBV27 and TRBJ2-3; D is ambiguous. The CDR3 contains 12 residues. The V gene's germline CDR1 is MNHEY and CDR2 SMNVEV (reference sequence). Trimming removed 3 bases at V and 5 bases at J, with 6 bases between. The CDR3 bases are TGTGCCAGCAGTTTGATAGGAGATACGCAGTATTTT. This gives the protein CASSLIGDTQYF.

V gene TRBV13 combines with J gene TRBJ2-7; 7 bases line up with TRBD1. Germline assignment: CDR1 PRHDT and CDR2 FYEKMQ (reference sequence). Trimming took 5 bases from V and 3 from J; bases not matched to a gene: 7. The CDR3 has 14 amino acids. Here the CDR3 DNA reads TGTGCCAGCAGCACCGGACAGGAACTCTACGAGCAGTACTTC. Protein product: CASSTGQELYEQYF.

This sequence joins TRBV6-5 and TRBJ2-7; D gene ambiguous. V lost 6 bases and J 0 bases, leaving 12 bases between the germline ends. CDR1 is MNHEY and CDR2 is SVGAGI in the germline V gene. The CDR3 is 14 amino acids. The CDR3 spells CASSFGISSYEQYF. CDR3 bases: TGTGCCAGCAGCTTTGGGATTTCCTCCTACGAGCAGTACTTC.

This clone was recorded once. The J gene is TRBJ2-3, the V gene TRBV9, with TRBD2 identical over 7 bases. The V segment lost 1 base and the J segment 4 bases; nucleotides outside the gene matches: 9. This CDR3 has 16 amino acids. From germline, CDR1 is SGDLS and CDR2 YYNGEE. CDR3 in amino acids: CASSVFEAGLADTQYF. The CDR3 DNA is TGTGCCAGCAGCGTATTCGAAGCGGGACTGGCAGATACGCAGTATTTT.

The V and J genes are TRBV11-2 and TRBJ2-5; possibly TRBD2 for D (5 bases). The CDR3 length is 14 residues. V was pared by 0 bases and J by 6 bases, with 11 bases between. Germline CDR1 SGHAT, CDR2 FQNNGV. The DNA for the CDR3 is TGTGCCAGCAGCTTAGATGCGGGTCCCCAGACCCAGTACTTC. It encodes CASSLDAGPQTQYF.

DNA of the CDR3: TGCGCCAGCAGCGAAACAGTCTTTGGAAACACCATATATTTT. It translates to CASSETVFGNTIYF. This rearrangement joins TRBV5-1 to TRBJ1-3; unclear D gene. Per the germline V gene, CDR1 is SGHRS and CDR2 is YFSETQ. V lost 4 bases to trimming and J lost 3 bases, with 11 bases between them. The CDR3 has 14 amino acids.

The CDR3 loop is CASHPGTGVLQPQHF. CDR3 sequence (DNA): TGTGCCAGCCATCCCGGGACAGGGGTCTTGCAGCCCCAGCATTTT. V and J are TRBV27 and TRBJ1-5; 10 bases line up with TRBD1. The V gene's germline CDR1 is MNHEY and CDR2 SMNVEV (reference sequence). With 8 bases clipped from V and 7 bases from J, the junction kept 11 bases outside the gene matches. The CDR3 runs to 15 residues.

This chain connects TRBV2 to TRBJ2-5; the D gene could be TRBD1 or TRBD2 (5 bases each). This CDR3 is built from 14 residues. Trimming stripped 6 bases from V and 4 bases from J, with 15 bases between. Germline V gene data show CDR1 as SNHLY and CDR2 as FYNNEI. CDR3 coding DNA: TGTGCCAGCAGGAGGGGTCTAGTAGGAGAGACCCAGTACTTC. Translating it yields CASRRGLVGETQYF.

The rearrangement uses TRBV29-1 and TRBJ2-7; no clear D gene. The CDR3 contains 13 residues. Trimming cost V 5 bases and J 5 bases, with 16 bases left between them. The germline V gene has CDR1 SQVTM and CDR2 ANQGSEA. The CDR3 DNA reads TGCAGCGTTTTCAACGAGAGTATCCACGAGCAGTACTTC. Amino acids: CSVFNESIHEQYF.

The table lists this clone with a count of one. The V call is TRBV9, the J call TRBJ1-1; the D is unclear. Trimming removed 3 bases from V and 1 base from J, with 4 bases in between. The germline gives CDR1 SGDLS, CDR2 YYNGEE. The CDR3 loop spans 12 amino acids. Written as DNA, the CDR3 is TGTGCCAGCAGCGGCCAGAACACTGAAGCTTTCTTT. It is translated as CASSGQNTEAFF. The whole variable domain, remainder taken from reference TRBV9 and TRBJ1-1, is DSGVTQTPKHLITATGQRVTLRCSPRSGDLSVYWYQQSLDQGLQFLIQYYNGEERAKGNILERFSAQQFPDLHSELNLSSLELGDSALYFCASSGQNTEAFFGQGTRLTVV.

The CDR3 DNA follows: TGTGCCACCGGAGGTTCACCCCTCCACTTT. Residues: CATGGSPLHF. This chain links TRBV19 with TRBJ1-6; D is uncertain. The CDR3 contains 10 residues. The V and J ends lost 10 bases and 9 bases respectively, with 7 bases between them. Germline V gene lookup returns CDR1 LNHDA and CDR2 SQIVND (reference sequence).

The chain links TRBV13 to TRBJ1-2; D gene uncertain. V was trimmed by 6 bases and J by 0 bases, leaving 8 bases between them. The germline gives CDR1 PRHDT, CDR2 FYEKMQ (reference sequence). The CDR3 spans 13 residues. The CDR3 bases are TGTGCCAGCAGTACGAGAGCTAACTATGGCTACACCTTC. Protein sequence: CASSTRANYGYTF.

V and J are TRBV19 and TRBJ2-1; 14 positions match TRBD2. Germline V lookup: CDR1 LNHDA, CDR2 SQIVND (reference sequence). The trim removed 7 bases at V and 6 bases at J, leaving 8 bases unmatched. The CDR3 loop spans 16 amino acids. The CDR3 reads CASIIMTSGRANEQFF. The CDR3 DNA sequence: TGTGCCAGTATTATTATGACTAGCGGGAGGGCCAATGAGCAGTTCTTC.

The chain is built from TRBV4-2 and TRBJ2-7, with TRBD2 matching 7 bases. Germline CDR1 and CDR2: LGHNA and YNFKEQ. CDR3 size: 17 residues. V shed 4 bases and J 0 bases; nucleotides not matched to a gene: 12. The CDR3 protein is CASSPDGRESYSYEQYF. CDR3 in DNA: TGTGCCAGCAGCCCGGACGGGCGGGAGTCATACTCCTACGAGCAGTACTTC.

This clone has a single count. The CDR3 sequence: CASSTSGTPDTQYF. The CDR3 DNA is TGTGCCAGCAGTACTAGCGGGACCCCAGATACGCAGTATTTT. The rearrangement links TRBV27 to TRBJ2-3; 10 bases agree with TRBD2. Germline assignment: CDR1 MNHEY and CDR2 SMNVEV (reference sequence). The CDR3 runs to 14 residues. V shed 5 bases, J shed 4 bases, and the junction held 3 bases outside the gene matches.

Only one count was recorded for this clone. This chain joins TRBV6-5 and TRBJ1-5; D remains ambiguous. This CDR3 is built from 15 residues. Germline assignment: CDR1 MNHEY and CDR2 SVGAGI. Trimming shortened V by 6 bases and J by 6 bases, and 18 bases separated the two germline ends. Here the CDR3 DNA reads TGTGCCAGCAGCCAAACCTTGGCTAGTCTTCAGCCCCAGCATTTT. It is translated as CASSQTLASLQPQHF.

The rearrangement uses TRBV27 and TRBJ2-6; 7 bases match TRBD2. Germline V gene sequence: CDR1 MNHEY, CDR2 SMNVEV (reference sequence). V lost 6 bases, J lost 4 bases, and 15 bases stayed unmatched. The CDR3 sequence is 18 residues long. In DNA, the CDR3 is TGTGCCAGCAGGCGTAGGGAGGGTGCTGGAATGGGGGCCAACGTCCTGACTTTC. Residues: CASRRREGAGMGANVLTF.

The chain has TRBV4-1 and TRBJ2-7; no clear D. CDR1 is MGHRA and CDR2 is YSYEKL in the germline V gene. V gave up 0 bases and J gave up 0 bases, with 6 bases separating them. The CDR3 contains 14 residues. The CDR3 coding sequence is TGCGCCAGCAGCCAAGACGGCTTCTCCTACGAGCAGTACTTC. This codes for CASSQDGFSYEQYF.

The chain carries TRBV27 and TRBJ2-6, with D perhaps matching TRBD1 (5 bases). Deletions cut 5 bases from V and 2 bases from J, with 19 bases between. Looked up from germline, CDR1 is MNHEY and CDR2 is SMNVEV (reference sequence). This CDR3 region has 18 residues. CDR3 in amino acids: CASSKPQGNRPGANVLTF. CDR3 coding DNA: TGTGCCAGCAGTAAACCTCAGGGTAACCGGCCTGGGGCCAACGTCCTGACTTTC.

To note about this clone: Additional DNA sequences in this sample encode the identical CDR3. This chain uses TRBV27 with TRBJ2-1, with TRBD1 identical over 7 bases. Germline CDR1 is MNHEY and CDR2 is SMNVEV (reference sequence). The length of the CDR3 is 16 residues. The V segment lost 5 bases and the J segment 1 base; nucleotides outside the gene matches: 8. The CDR3 here is CASSPSTGESYNEQFF. DNA for the CDR3: TGTGCCAGCAGTCCTTCCACAGGGGAGTCCTACAATGAGCAGTTCTTC.

CDR3 region: CASSQTGTSHEQYF. For the CDR3, the DNA is TGTGCCAGCAGCCAAACCGGGACTAGCCACGAGCAGTACTTC. The gene calls are TRBV4-2 and TRBJ2-7, with 9 bases lining up with TRBD2. Germline CDR1 LGHNA, CDR2 YNFKEQ. The CDR3 extends over 14 amino acids. The V and J ends lost 2 bases and 5 bases, in that order; junction bases with no gene match: 4.

This clone was seen a few times. The V gene is TRBV10-3, the J gene TRBJ2-1, with TRBD2 identical over 7 bases. Germline loops: CDR1 ENHRY, CDR2 SYGVKD. Trimming took 0 bases from V and 5 from J; bases not matched to a gene: 10. This CDR3 is built from 17 residues. CDR3 bases: TGTGCCATCAGTGAGTCAGCCGCTAGCGGAGACCACAATGAGCAGTTCTTC. It encodes CAISESAASGDHNEQFF.

V is TRBV6-1 and J is TRBJ2-7; D unresolved. Trimming pared 6 bases from V and 1 base from J, leaving 13 bases between. Per germline, CDR1 MNHNS and CDR2 SASEGT. The CDR3 sequence is 14 residues long. CDR3 coding DNA: TGTGCCAGCAGCCATAACCCTACTTCCTACGAGCAGTACTTC. This codes for CASSHNPTSYEQYF.

This chain uses TRBV19 with TRBJ1-5; 7 bases match TRBD1. Germline V CDR1 and CDR2: LNHDA, SQIVND (reference sequence). The length of the CDR3 is 15 residues. V trimming: 2 bases; J trimming: 4 bases; junction bases outside the gene matches: 5. CDR3 region: CASSIYRGPNQPQHF. CDR3 DNA: TGTGCCAGTAGTATATACAGGGGCCCTAATCAGCCCCAGCATTTT.